In this sample, the clone carrying this T cell receptor (beta chain) turned up a few times. V was shortened by 1 base and J by 1 base, with 11 bases between the two germline ends. The CDR3 consists of 15 residues. Germline-derived CDR1 and CDR2 are LGHDT and YNNKEL (reference sequence). These data are taken from a study of blood T cell repertoires in COVID-19. Study-level background: The samples span acute and convalescent COVID-19 from the United States, Italy and Spain. The cDNA or gDNA used as material had been derived from T cells, B-cell-depleted T cells, or PBMCs.

Original analysis: Estimation of nucleated cell counts was performed using reference gene primer amplification. Method: immunoSEQ multiplex PCR; TCRdb's copy keeps in-frame clones and lacks some. D and trimming come from the DNA, and the V and J calls and clone size come from that table. The table lists 250,000 to 300,000 clones, about 85% of them singletons, with 3.6% in the top ten. The gene calls are TRBV3-1 (or the pseudogene TRBV3-2) and TRBJ2-7, with D possibly being TRBD1 (5 bases). Sample: peripheral blood. The TCR originated in a man younger than 35 with active or convalescent COVID-19. CDR3 loop: CASSQGQTTSYEQYF. In nucleotides, the CDR3 is TGTGCCAGCAGCCAAGGACAGACGACGTCCTACGAGCAGTACTTC.